Presented here are 20 T cell receptor beta chains from one specimen sequenced in a study of CD8 T cells in ankylosing spondylitis. One entry per CDR3 protein results from TCRdb running MiXCR on the 5' RACE reads. This table holds about 90,000 distinct CDR3 sequences, 27% found once. The sequenced sample consisted of blood, either unsorted or a sorted T cell fraction (not recorded which). These receptors were collected from a male donor with ankylosing spondylitis or in good health (not recorded which).

The chain is built from TRBV25-1 and TRBJ1-4; D unresolved. The V gene's germline CDR1 is MGHDK and CDR2 SYGVNS. V lost 6 bases and J lost 0, with 11 bases in between. The CDR3 spans 15 residues. CDR3 residues: CASRMGVATNEKLFF. CDR3 in DNA: TGTGCCAGCAGGATGGGAGTTGCAACTAATGAAAAACTGTTTTTT.

This clonotype was detected only a few times. This rearrangement joins TRBV20-1 to TRBJ2-1, with 8 bases matching TRBD2. The V and J ends lost 3 bases and 8 bases, in that order; junction bases with no gene match: 12. The CDR3 runs to 15 residues. CDR1 DFQATT and CDR2 SNEGSKA come from the germline V gene (reference sequence). In DNA form, the CDR3 reads TGCAGTGCTAGCGGCGGGACTAGAATAGGTGATGAGCAGTTCTTC. Protein: CSASGGTRIGDEQFF.

This clonotype was observed a handful of times. The J gene is TRBJ2-7, the V gene TRBV10-3; D is perhaps TRBD1 (5 bases). Trimming pared 7 bases from V and 5 bases from J, leaving 12 bases between. Germline-derived CDR1 and CDR2 are ENHRY and SYGVKD. This CDR3 comprises 12 residues. The DNA of the CDR3 is TGTGCCATCAATCAGGGTACCCACGAGCAGTACTTC. Translated, it gives CAINQGTHEQYF.

This clonotype was counted only a few times. The rearrangement links TRBV2 to TRBJ1-1, with TRBD1 matching 7 bases. The CDR3 has 14 residues. After removal of 4 bases from V and 3 bases from J, the junction contained 5 bases not matched to a gene. Per the germline V gene, CDR1 is SNHLY and CDR2 is FYNNEI. The CDR3 is CASSGQGFHTEAFF. DNA of the CDR3: TGTGCCAGCAGTGGACAGGGATTCCACACTGAAGCTTTCTTT.

This sequence joins TRBV2 and TRBJ1-1, with a possible D match to TRBD1 (5 bases). Trimming cost V 4 bases and J 3 bases, with 15 bases left between them. The CDR3 covers 15 residues. The germline V gene has CDR1 SNHLY and CDR2 FYNNEI. For the CDR3, the DNA is TGTGCCAGCAGTGCGTGGGACGGACTTCACACTGAAGCTTTCTTT. Translated: CASSAWDGLHTEAFF. Full variable domain (outside the CDR3, taken from reference TRBV2 and TRBJ1-1): EPEVTQTPSHQVTQMGQEVILRCVPISNHLYFYWYRQILGQKVEFLVSFYNNEISEKSEIFDDQFSVERPDGSNFTLKIRSTKLEDSAMYFCASSAWDGLHTEAFFGQGTRLTVV.

J is TRBJ1-4 and V is TRBV6-1; maybe TRBD1 (5 bases). Germline CDR1 MNHNS, CDR2 SASEGT. V was shortened by 6 bases and J by 3 bases, with 14 bases between the two germline ends. The CDR3 totals 15 residues. CDR3 protein: CASRVRARANEKLFF. As DNA, the CDR3 is TGTGCCAGCAGGGTCAGGGCCAGGGCTAATGAAAAACTGTTTTTT.

In this sample, this clonotype turned up a few times. The rearrangement links TRBV12-3 or TRBV12-4 to TRBJ1-5; maybe TRBD1 (5 bases). Trimming shortened V by 1 base and J by 5 bases, and 9 bases separated the two germline ends. The CDR3 is 14 residues long. The CDR3 reads CASSLDRRYQPQHF. The CDR3 region has the DNA TGTGCCAGCAGTTTAGACAGGCGATATCAGCCCCAGCATTTT.

This clonotype was observed a handful of times. V usage is TRBV20-1 and J usage is TRBJ2-2, with TRBD2 matching over 10 bases. Losses at the gene ends were 6 bases for V and 4 bases for J; bases not matched to a gene: 2. The germline gives CDR1 DFQATT, CDR2 SNEGSKA (reference sequence). This CDR3 spans 13 amino acids. The CDR3: CSARLAGTGELFF. The CDR3 DNA reads TGCAGTGCGCGACTAGCGGGCACCGGGGAGCTGTTTTTT.

This CDR3 reads CAISADRDSYGYTF. In nucleotides, the CDR3 is TGTGCCATCAGTGCCGACAGGGACAGCTATGGCTACACCTTC. The V call is TRBV10-3, the J call TRBJ1-2; TRBD1 matches 7 bases. Germline values: CDR1 ENHRY, CDR2 SYGVKD. The junction had 6 bases not matched to a gene; V was cut back by 4 bases and J by 4 bases. The CDR3 consists of 14 residues.

The chain carries TRBV29-1 and TRBJ1-1; D is unresolved. CDR1 and CDR2 (germline): SQVTM, ANQGSEA. The CDR3 totals 11 residues. DNA of the CDR3: TGCACCACCCGGACGGGGACTGAAGCTTTCTTT. Its protein product is CTTRTGTEAFF.

The CDR3 region has the DNA TGTGCCAGCAGTGAGTTATGGAGGGTTGATCAGCCCCAGCATTTT. It codes for CASSELWRVDQPQHF. The chain is built from TRBV2 and TRBJ1-5; D uncertain. V was clipped by 3 bases and J by 5 bases, with 14 bases between them. This CDR3 is 15 amino acids long. Germline-derived CDR1 and CDR2 are SNHLY and FYNNEI.

This chain uses TRBV4-2 with TRBJ1-2; D gene uncertain. The CDR3 runs to 15 residues. Germline V gives CDR1 LGHNA, CDR2 YNFKEQ. Trimming cost V 1 base and J 2 bases, with 11 bases left between them. The CDR3 DNA follows: TGTGCCAGCAGCCAAGCGGCGGGCCGGAACTATGGCTACACCTTC. Encoded protein: CASSQAAGRNYGYTF.

This clonotype has just a few counts. The genes are TRBV28 and TRBJ2-3, with D perhaps matching TRBD1 (6 bases). With 3 bases removed from V and 6 bases from J, the gap between germline ends came to 16 bases. This CDR3 is built from 15 residues. Germline loops: CDR1 MDHEN, CDR2 SYDVKM. CDR3 in DNA: TGTGCCAGCAGTTTTATGGACCCGAGGGGGGATACGCAGTATTTT. The encoded protein is CASSFMDPRGDTQYF.

V usage is TRBV4-2 and J usage is TRBJ1-3, with D hard to call. Between the trimmed V and J ends, which lost 7 bases and 2 bases, there was a span of 9 bases. CDR3 length equals 13 residues. CDR1 is LGHNA, CDR2 YNFKEQ, per germline. Here the CDR3 reads CASIGMAGNTIYF. In DNA, the CDR3 is TGTGCCAGCATAGGGATGGCTGGAAACACCATATATTTT.

This clonotype occurred a few times. The chain employs TRBV5-5 and TRBJ2-1; maybe TRBD2 (6 bases). Germline assignment: CDR1 SGHKS and CDR2 YYEKEE (reference sequence). The CDR3 spans 13 residues. Trimming cost V 4 bases and J 6 bases, with 11 bases left between them. CDR3 DNA sequence: TGTGCCAGCAGCCCGACCGGGGGCAATGAGCAGTTCTTC. Translation: CASSPTGGNEQFF.

J is TRBJ2-2 and V is TRBV11-2; D is undetermined. The CDR3 length is 11 residues. The V gene lost 4 bases and the J gene lost 6 bases, with 3 bases spanning the gap. The germline V gene encodes CDR1 SGHAT and CDR2 FQNNGV. CDR3 in amino acids: CASSSPGELFF. Written as DNA, the CDR3 is TGTGCCAGCAGCTCCCCCGGGGAGCTGTTTTTT.

The chain recombines TRBV5-1 with TRBJ2-2, with TRBD2 identical over 7 bases. The CDR3 consists of 16 residues. The junction had 4 bases not matched to a gene; V was cut back by 0 bases and J by 2 bases. Per germline, CDR1 SGHRS and CDR2 YFSETQ. The CDR3 sequence is CASSLGGGYNTGELFF. For the CDR3, the DNA is TGCGCCAGCAGCTTGGGCGGGGGATACAACACCGGGGAGCTGTTTTTT. Combining the CDR3 with reference TRBV5-1 and TRBJ2-2 gives the whole variable domain KAGVTQTPRYLIKTRGQQVTLSCSPISGHRSVSWYQQTPGQGLQFLFEYFSETQRNKGNFPGRFSGRQFSNSRSEMNVSTLELGDSALYLCASSLGGGYNTGELFFGEGSRLTVL.

The rearrangement uses TRBV6-1 and TRBJ2-7; D possibly corresponds to TRBD2 (6 bases). The CDR3 contains 14 residues. V lost 6 bases to trimming and J lost 3 bases, with 15 bases between them. CDR1 and CDR2 (germline): MNHNS, SASEGT. CDR3 in DNA: TGTGCCAGCAGCCCTAGCGAGTGGGGCTACGAGCAGTACTTC. It yields the protein CASSPSEWGYEQYF.

This clonotype was recorded a few times. This chain links TRBV7-2 with TRBJ1-1; unclear D gene. The V gene lost 1 base and the J gene lost 11 bases, with 5 bases spanning the gap. The germline V gene has CDR1 SGHTA and CDR2 FQGNSA. The length of the CDR3 is 10 residues. CDR3 nucleotides: TGTGCCAGCAGCTTAGACGAGGCTTTCTTT. Translation gives CASSLDEAFF.

The rearrangement links TRBV10-3 to TRBJ2-2, with no clear D. The CDR3 has 14 residues. Trimming took off 1 base at V and 1 base at J, with 4 bases between the two ends. Germline assignment: CDR1 ENHRY and CDR2 SYGVKD. CDR3 sequence (DNA): TGTGCCATCAGTGAGTACCAGAACACCGGGGAGCTGTTTTTT. Residues: CAISEYQNTGELFF.